These T cell receptor beta chains were read from a single sample in a study of T cells in localized non-small cell lung cancer. Measured with immunoSEQ multiplex PCR; TCRdb has only the in-frame clones, and not every one. Among around 20,000 clones listed, approximately 89% were seen once. This material consisted of peripheral blood, taken before any cancer treatment. These receptors all stem from a man aged 40 to 70 with stage I lung adenocarcinoma. The CDR3 runs from the conserved cysteine through the conserved F or W. The D gene is left open where the match is weak. A row's size may be missing; if present it is once, few, many or a size class.

>TRBD1|TRBV5-4|once|TRBJ2-5
CASSFQGARETQYF
TGTGCCAGCAGCTTTCAGGGGGCGAGGGAGACCCAGTACTTC
>-|TRBV11-2|-|TRBJ2-3
CASSSNVPDTQYF
TGTGCCAGCAGCTCCAATGTCCCAGATACGCAGTATTTT
>TRBD1|TRBV19|-|TRBJ2-4
CASKRQGNENIQYF
TGTGCCAGTAAGAGACAGGGAAATGAAAACATTCAGTACTTC
>-|TRBV18|once|TRBJ2-7
CASSPQGDEQYF
TGTGCCAGCTCACCACAGGGTGACGAGCAGTACTTC
>TRBD1|TRBV19|-|TRBJ1-2
CASRDFRGNREQNYGYTF
TGTGCCAGTAGAGATTTCAGGGGGAACAGGGAACAAAACTATGGCTACACCTTC
>TRBD1|TRBV5-6|once|TRBJ2-2
CASSLSSRGRLPELFF
TGTGCCAGCAGCTTGAGTAGCAGGGGGCGCCTCCCGGAGCTGTTTTTT
>TRBD2|TRBV5-5|-|TRBJ2-3
CASSLAPSGGSNTQYF
TGTGCCAGCAGCTTGGCCCCGAGCGGGGGATCAAATACGCAGTATTTT
>-|TRBV7-9|-|TRBJ2-2
CASSRRLPQGTGELFF
TGTGCCAGCAGCCGCAGACTACCACAGGGCACCGGGGAGCTGTTTTTT
>TRBD1|TRBV19|few|TRBJ2-1
CASSPGQGLYNEQFF
TGTGCCAGTAGTCCGGGACAGGGCTTATACAATGAGCAGTTCTTC
>-|TRBV19|-|TRBJ2-7
CASSIFGEQYF
TGTGCCAGTAGTATTTTCGGCGAGCAGTACTTC
>TRBD2|TRBV18|-|TRBJ2-1
CASSPAGGNVNEQFF
TGTGCCAGCTCACCAGCGGGGGGAAATGTCAATGAGCAGTTCTTC
>-|TRBV2|-|TRBJ2-7
CASSGDGIYEQYF
TGTGCCAGCAGTGGGGACGGTATCTACGAGCAGTACTTC
>-|TRBV27|-|TRBJ2-3
CASGTPITDTQYF
TGTGCCAGCGGGACTCCAATCACAGATACGCAGTATTTT